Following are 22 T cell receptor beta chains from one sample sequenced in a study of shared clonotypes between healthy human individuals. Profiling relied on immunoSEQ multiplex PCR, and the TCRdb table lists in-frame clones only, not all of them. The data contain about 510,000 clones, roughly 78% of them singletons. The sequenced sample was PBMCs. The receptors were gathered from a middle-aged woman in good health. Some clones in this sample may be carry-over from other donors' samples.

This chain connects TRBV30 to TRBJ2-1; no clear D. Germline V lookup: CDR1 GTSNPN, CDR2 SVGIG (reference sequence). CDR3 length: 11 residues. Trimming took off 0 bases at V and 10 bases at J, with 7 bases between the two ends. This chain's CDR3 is CAWSVGIEQFF. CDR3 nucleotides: TGTGCCTGGAGTGTCGGAATAGAGCAGTTCTTC.

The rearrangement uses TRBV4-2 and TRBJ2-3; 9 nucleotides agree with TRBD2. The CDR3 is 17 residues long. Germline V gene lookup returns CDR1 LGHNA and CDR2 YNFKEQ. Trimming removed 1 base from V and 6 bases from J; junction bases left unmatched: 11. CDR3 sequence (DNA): TGTGCCAGCAGCCAAGCAACAGCGGGAGGAGGGGACGATACGCAGTATTTT. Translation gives CASSQATAGGGDDTQYF.

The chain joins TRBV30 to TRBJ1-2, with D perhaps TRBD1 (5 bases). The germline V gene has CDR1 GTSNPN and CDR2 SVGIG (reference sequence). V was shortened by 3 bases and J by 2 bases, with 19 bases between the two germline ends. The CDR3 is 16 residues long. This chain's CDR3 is CAWRGPTTDPNYGYTF. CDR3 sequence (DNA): TGTGCCTGGAGGGGGCCCACAACGGACCCGAACTATGGCTACACCTTC.

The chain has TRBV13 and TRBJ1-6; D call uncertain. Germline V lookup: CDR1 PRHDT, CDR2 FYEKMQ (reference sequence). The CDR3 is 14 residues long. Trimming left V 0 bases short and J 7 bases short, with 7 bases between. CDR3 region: CASSLGQNNSPLHF. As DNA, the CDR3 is TGTGCCAGCAGCTTAGGGCAGAACAATTCACCCCTCCACTTT.

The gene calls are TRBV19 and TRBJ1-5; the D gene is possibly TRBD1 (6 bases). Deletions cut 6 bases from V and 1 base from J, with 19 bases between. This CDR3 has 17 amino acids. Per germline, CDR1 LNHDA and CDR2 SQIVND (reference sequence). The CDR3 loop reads CASSPPRRGRSNQPQHF. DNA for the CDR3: TGTGCCAGTAGCCCCCCCCGGCGGGGGCGAAGCAATCAGCCCCAGCATTTT. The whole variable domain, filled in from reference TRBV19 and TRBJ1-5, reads DGGITQSPKYLFRKEGQNVTLSCEQNLNHDAMYWYRQDPGQGLRLIYYSQIVNDFQKGDIAEGYSVSREKKESFPLTVTSAQKNPTAFYLCASSPPRRGRSNQPQHFGDGTRLSIL.

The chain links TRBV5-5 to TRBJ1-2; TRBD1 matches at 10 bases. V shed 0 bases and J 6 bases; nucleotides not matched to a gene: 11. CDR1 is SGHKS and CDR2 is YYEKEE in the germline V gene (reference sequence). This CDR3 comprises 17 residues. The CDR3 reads CASSLDTRDRGWNGYTF. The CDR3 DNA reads TGTGCCAGCAGCTTGGACACCCGGGACAGGGGATGGAATGGCTACACCTTC.

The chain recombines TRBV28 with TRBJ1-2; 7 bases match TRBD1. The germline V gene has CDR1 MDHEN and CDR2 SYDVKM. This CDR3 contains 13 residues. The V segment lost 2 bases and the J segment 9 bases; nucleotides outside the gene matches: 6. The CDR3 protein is CASSLLQGSRYTF. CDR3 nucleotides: TGTGCCAGCAGTTTACTACAGGGGAGTCGCTACACCTTC.

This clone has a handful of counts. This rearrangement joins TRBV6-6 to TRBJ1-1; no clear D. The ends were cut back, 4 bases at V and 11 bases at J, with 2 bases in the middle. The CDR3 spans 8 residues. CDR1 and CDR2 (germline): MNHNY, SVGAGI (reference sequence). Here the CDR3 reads CASSWAFF. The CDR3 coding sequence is TGTGCCAGCAGTTGGGCTTTCTTT.

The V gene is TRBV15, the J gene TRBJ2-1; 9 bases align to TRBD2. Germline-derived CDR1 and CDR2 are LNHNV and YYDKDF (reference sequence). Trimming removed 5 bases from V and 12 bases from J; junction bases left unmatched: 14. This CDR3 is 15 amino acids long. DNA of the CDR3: TGTGCCACCAGCTCCCGTTCAGCGGGAGGAATCGTGCAGTTCTTC. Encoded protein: CATSSRSAGGIVQFF.

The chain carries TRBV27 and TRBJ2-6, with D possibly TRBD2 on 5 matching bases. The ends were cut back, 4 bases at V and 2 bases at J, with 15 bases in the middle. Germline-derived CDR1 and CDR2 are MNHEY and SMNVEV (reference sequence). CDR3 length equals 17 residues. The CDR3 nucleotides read TGTGCCAGCAGTTCATACGGGGTCCGGCCTGGGGCCAACGTCCTGACTTTC. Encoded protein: CASSSYGVRPGANVLTF.

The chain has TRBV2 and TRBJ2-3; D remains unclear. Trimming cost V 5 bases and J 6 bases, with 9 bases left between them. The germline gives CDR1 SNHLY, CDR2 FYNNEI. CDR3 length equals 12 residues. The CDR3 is CASSLYLDTQYF. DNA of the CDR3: TGTGCCAGCAGTCTATATTTGGATACGCAGTATTTT.

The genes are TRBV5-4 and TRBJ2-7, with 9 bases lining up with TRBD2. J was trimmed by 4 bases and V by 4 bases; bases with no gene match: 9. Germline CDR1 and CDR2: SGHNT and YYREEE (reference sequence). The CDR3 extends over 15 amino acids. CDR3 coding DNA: TGTGCCAGCAGCGAAGCGGGAGGCTCTCGGTACGAGCAGTACTTC. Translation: CASSEAGGSRYEQYF.

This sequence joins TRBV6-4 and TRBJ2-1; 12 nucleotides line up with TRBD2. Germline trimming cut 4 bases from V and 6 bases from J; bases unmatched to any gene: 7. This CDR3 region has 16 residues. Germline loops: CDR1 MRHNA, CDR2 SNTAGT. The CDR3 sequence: CASSGPSGRDINEQFF. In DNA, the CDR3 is TGTGCCAGCAGTGGGCCTAGCGGGAGGGATATCAATGAGCAGTTCTTC.

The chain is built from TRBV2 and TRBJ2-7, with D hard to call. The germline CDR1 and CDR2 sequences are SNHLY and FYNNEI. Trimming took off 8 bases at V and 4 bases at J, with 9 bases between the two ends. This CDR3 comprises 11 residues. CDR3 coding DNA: TGTGCCAGCGGAATGGAATACGAGCAGTACTTC. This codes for CASGMEYEQYF.

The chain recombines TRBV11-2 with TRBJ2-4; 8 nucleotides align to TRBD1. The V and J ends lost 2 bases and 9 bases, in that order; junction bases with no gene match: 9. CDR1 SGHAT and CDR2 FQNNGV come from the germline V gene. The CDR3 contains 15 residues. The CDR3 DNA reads TGTGCCAGCAGCTTAACTGGACAGGGAGGCACCATTCAGTACTTC. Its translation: CASSLTGQGGTIQYF.

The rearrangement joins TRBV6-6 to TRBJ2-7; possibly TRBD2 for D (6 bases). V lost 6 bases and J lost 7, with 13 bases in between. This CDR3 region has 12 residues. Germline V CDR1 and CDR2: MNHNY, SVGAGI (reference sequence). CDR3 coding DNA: TGTGCCAGCAGCCCATCGGGGAGGGAGCAGTACTTC. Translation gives CASSPSGREQYF.

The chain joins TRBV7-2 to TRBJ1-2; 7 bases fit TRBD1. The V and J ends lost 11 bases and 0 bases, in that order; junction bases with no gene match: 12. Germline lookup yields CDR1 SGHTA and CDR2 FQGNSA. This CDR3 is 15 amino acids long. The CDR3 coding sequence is TGTGCCGGAAGGGACAGCGGGGACCCTAACTATGGCTACACCTTC. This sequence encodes CAGRDSGDPNYGYTF.

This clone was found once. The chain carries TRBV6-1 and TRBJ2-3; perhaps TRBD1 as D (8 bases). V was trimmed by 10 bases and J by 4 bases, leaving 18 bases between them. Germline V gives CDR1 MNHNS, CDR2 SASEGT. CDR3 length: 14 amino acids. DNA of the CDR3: TGTGCCATTTCCGACAGGGGAGGGTCAGATACGCAGTATTTT. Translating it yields CAISDRGGSDTQYF.

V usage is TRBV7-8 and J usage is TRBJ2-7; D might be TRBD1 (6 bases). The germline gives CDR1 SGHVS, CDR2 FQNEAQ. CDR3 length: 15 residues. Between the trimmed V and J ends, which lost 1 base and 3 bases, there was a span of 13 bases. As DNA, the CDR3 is TGTGCCAGCAGCTTAGATCTACAGGGCGGCTACGAGCAGTACTTC. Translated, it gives CASSLDLQGGYEQYF.

The CDR3 sequence is CASSSFLGRYGYTF. The CDR3 nucleotides read TGTGCCAGCAGCTCCTTTTTGGGGCGGTATGGCTACACCTTC. V gene TRBV7-8 combines with J gene TRBJ1-2, with D possibly being TRBD1 (5 bases). The CDR3 contains 14 residues. Germline values: CDR1 SGHVS, CDR2 FQNEAQ. Deletions cut 4 bases from V and 5 bases from J, with 14 bases between. The full variable domain, in which reference TRBV7-8 and TRBJ1-2 provide the parts outside the CDR3, is GAGVSQSPRYKVAKRGQDVALRCDPISGHVSLFWYQQALGQGPEFLTYFQNEAQLDKSGLPSDRFFAERPEGSVSTLKIQRTQQEDSAVYLCASSSFLGRYGYTFGSGTRLTVV.

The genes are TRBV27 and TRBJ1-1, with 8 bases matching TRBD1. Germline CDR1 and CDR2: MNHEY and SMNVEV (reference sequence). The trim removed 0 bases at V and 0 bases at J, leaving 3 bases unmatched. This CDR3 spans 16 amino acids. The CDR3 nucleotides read TGTGCCAGCAGTTTATCGGGGACAGGTCTGAACACTGAAGCTTTCTTT. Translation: CASSLSGTGLNTEAFF.

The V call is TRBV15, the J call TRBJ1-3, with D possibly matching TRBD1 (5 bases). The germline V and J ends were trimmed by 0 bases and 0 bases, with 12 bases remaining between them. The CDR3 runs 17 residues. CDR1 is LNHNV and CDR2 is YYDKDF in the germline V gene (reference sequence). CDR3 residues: CATSRDLKGFSGNTIYF. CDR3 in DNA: TGTGCCACCAGCAGAGATTTAAAGGGGTTCTCTGGAAACACCATATATTTT.